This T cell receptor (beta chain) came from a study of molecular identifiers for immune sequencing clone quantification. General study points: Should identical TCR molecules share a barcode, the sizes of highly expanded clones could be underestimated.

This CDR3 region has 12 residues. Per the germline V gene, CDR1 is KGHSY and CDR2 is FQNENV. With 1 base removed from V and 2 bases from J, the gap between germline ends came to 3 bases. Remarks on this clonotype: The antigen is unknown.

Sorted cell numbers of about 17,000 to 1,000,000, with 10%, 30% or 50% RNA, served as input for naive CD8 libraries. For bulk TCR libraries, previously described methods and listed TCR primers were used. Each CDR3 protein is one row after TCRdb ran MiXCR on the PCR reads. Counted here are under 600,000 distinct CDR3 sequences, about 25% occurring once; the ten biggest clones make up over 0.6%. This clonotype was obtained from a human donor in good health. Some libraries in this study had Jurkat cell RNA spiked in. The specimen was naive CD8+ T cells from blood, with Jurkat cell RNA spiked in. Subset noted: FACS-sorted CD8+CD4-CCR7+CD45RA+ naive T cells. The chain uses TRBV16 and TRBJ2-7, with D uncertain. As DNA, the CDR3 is TGTGCCAGCAGCCAATGGGCCTACGAGCAGTACTTC. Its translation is CASSQWAYEQYF.